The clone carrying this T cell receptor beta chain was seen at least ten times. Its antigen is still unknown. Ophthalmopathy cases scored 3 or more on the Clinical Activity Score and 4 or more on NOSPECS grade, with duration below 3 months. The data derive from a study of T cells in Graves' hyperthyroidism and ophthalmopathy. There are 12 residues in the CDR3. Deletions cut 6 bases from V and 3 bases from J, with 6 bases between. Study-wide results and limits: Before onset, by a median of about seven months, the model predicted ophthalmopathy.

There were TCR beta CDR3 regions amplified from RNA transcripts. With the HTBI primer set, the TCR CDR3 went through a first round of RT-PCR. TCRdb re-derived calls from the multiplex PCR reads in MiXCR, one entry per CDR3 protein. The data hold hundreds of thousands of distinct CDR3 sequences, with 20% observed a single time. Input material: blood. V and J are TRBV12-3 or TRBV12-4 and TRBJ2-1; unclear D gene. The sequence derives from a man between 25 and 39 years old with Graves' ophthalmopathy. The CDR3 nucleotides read TGTGCCAGCAGGGGCAGCTACAATGAGCAGTTCTTC. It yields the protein CASRGSYNEQFF.